The present T cell receptor (beta chain) was sequenced within a study of cytomegalovirus exposure and HLA in healthy donors. The CDR3 has 13 amino acids. Deletions cut 11 bases from V and 4 bases from J, with 17 bases between. Germline assignment: CDR1 MNHNS and CDR2 SASEGT. This clone was observed a few times. Sequenced by immunoSEQ multiplex PCR; TCRdb stores in-frame clones only, minus some. The sample carries approximately 260,000 clones, approximately 86% recorded once. The chain employs TRBV6-1 and TRBJ1-2; D call uncertain. The sequenced sample was PBMCs. The source is a woman in her thirties in good health and CMV-seropositive. The CDR3 sequence: CAATLQAVYGYTF. CDR3 bases: TGTGCCGCGACGTTGCAAGCGGTCTATGGCTACACCTTC.